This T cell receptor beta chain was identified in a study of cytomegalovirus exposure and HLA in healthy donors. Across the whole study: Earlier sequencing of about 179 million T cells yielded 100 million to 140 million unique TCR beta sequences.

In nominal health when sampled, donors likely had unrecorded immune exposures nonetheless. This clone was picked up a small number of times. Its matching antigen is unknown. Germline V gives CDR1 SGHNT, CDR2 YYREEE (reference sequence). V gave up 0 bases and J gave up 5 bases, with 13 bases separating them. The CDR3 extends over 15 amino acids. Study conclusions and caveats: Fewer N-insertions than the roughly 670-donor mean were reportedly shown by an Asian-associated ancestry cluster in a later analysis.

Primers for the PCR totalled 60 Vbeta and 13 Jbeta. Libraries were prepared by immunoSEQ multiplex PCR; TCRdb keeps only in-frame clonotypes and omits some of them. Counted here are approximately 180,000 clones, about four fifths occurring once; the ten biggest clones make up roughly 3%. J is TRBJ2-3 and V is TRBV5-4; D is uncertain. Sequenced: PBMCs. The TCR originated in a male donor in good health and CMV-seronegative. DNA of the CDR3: TGTGCCAGCAGCTTGGTGGTTAACATAATAGATACGCAGTATTTT. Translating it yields CASSLVVNIIDTQYF.